These 18 T cell receptor beta chains originate from one sample sequenced in a study of response to subunit inactivated influenza vaccine. A single record per CDR3 protein comes from TCRdb applying MiXCR to the RT-PCR reads. This table has some 570,000 distinct CDR3 sequences, about 11% appearing once. In addition, the sample was reused for a study of T cells expressing NK-cell markers. Per that study: UMI-tagged 5'RACE template switching yielded the TCR beta cDNA.

The sample here was PBMCs from blood, taken on the day of vaccination. The receptors were sampled from a man in his fifties or sixties who received an inactivated influenza vaccine.

V gene TRBV10-2 combines with J gene TRBJ2-3, with no clear D. The CDR3 spans 14 residues. CDR1 is WSHSY, CDR2 SAAADI, per germline. V was trimmed by 5 bases and J by 2 bases, leaving 11 bases between them. The CDR3 sequence: CASSQALNTDTQYF. CDR3 nucleotide sequence: TGCGCCAGCAGTCAAGCCCTTAACACAGATACGCAGTATTTT.

This chain joins TRBV6-2 or TRBV6-3 and TRBJ2-7, with D unresolved. V was clipped by 4 bases and J by 3 bases, with 10 bases between them. Germline values: CDR1 MNHEY, CDR2 SVGEGT. This CDR3 is built from 13 residues. The CDR3 reads CASSSNGRYEQYF. The CDR3 bases are TGTGCCAGCAGTTCGAACGGACGCTACGAGCAGTACTTC.

This clonotype turned up a few times. The rearrangement uses TRBV11-2 and TRBJ2-5, with no clear D. The germline V gene encodes CDR1 SGHAT and CDR2 FQNNGV. The CDR3 runs to 13 residues. V lost 5 bases to trimming and J lost 5 bases, with 12 bases between them. CDR3 in DNA: TGTGCCAGCAGCGCGAGTGAGGCCGAGACCCAGTACTTC. This gives the protein CASSASEAETQYF.

This clonotype was picked up many times. The chain is built from TRBV7-9 and TRBJ2-7; no clear D gene. The CDR3 consists of 17 residues. Germline CDR1 reads SEHNR; CDR2 reads FQNEAQ (reference sequence). V lost 2 bases and J lost 5, with 22 bases in between. CDR3 protein: CASSLYATAIPSNEQYF. The CDR3 bases are TGTGCCAGCAGCTTATATGCGACGGCCATCCCTTCGAACGAGCAGTACTTC.

The table lists this clonotype with a few counts. The chain is built from TRBV4-2 and TRBJ2-7; 7 bases match TRBD2. The CDR3 consists of 15 residues. J was trimmed by 4 bases and V by 1 base; bases with no gene match: 7. Germline V gene sequence: CDR1 LGHNA, CDR2 YNFKEQ. CDR3 nucleotide sequence: TGTGCCAGCAGCCAAGGAACGGGAGGAACGTACGAGCAGTACTTC. It is translated as CASSQGTGGTYEQYF.

The gene calls are TRBV7-3 and TRBJ2-3; 7 bases line up with TRBD2. The CDR3 loop spans 16 amino acids. After removal of 2 bases from V and 3 bases from J, the junction contained 8 bases not matched to a gene. CDR1 SGHTA and CDR2 FQGTGA come from the germline V gene. The CDR3 region has the DNA TGTGCCAGCAGCTTAGGGGCGGGAGCCCAGACAGATACGCAGTATTTT. It encodes CASSLGAGAQTDTQYF. The complete variable domain, with remaining parts taken from reference TRBV7-3 and TRBJ2-3, reads GAGVSQTPSNKVTEKGKYVELRCDPISGHTALYWYRQSLGQGPEFLIYFQGTGAADDSGLPNDRFFAVRPEGSVSTLKIQRTERGDSAVYLCASSLGAGAQTDTQYFGPGTRLTVL.

The chain links TRBV3-1 to TRBJ2-1; the D gene is possibly TRBD1 (6 bases). CDR1 is LGHDT and CDR2 is YNNKEL in the germline V gene (reference sequence). The CDR3 is 12 amino acids. Trimming cost V 3 bases and J 10 bases, with 10 bases left between them. The CDR3 sequence is CASSHGGGEQFF. For the CDR3, the DNA is TGTGCCAGCAGCCATGGTGGGGGCGAGCAGTTCTTC.

The table lists this clonotype with a few counts. The chain employs TRBV7-6 and TRBJ2-7, with 7 bases fitting TRBD1. Trimming cost V 5 bases and J 3 bases; bases outside gene matches: 10. CDR3 size: 15 residues. The germline V gene encodes CDR1 SGHVS and CDR2 FNYEAQ. CDR3 coding DNA: TGTGCCAGCAGCCACGGGACAGCCAGTTTCTACGAGCAGTACTTC. Residues: CASSHGTASFYEQYF. Looking up the rest from reference TRBV7-6 and TRBJ2-7 gives the full variable domain: GAGVSQSPRYKVTKRGQDVALRCDPISGHVSLYWYRQALGQGPEFLTYFNYEAQQDKSGLPNDRFSAERPEGSISTLTIQRTEQRDSAMYRCASSHGTASFYEQYFGPGTRLTVT.

This clonotype was found a few times. The J gene is TRBJ1-2, the V gene TRBV29-1; TRBD1 might be the D (6 bases). Germline loops: CDR1 SQVTM, CDR2 ANQGSEA. The V end was cut by 4 bases, the J end by 1 base, with 10 bases between. The CDR3 consists of 13 residues. CDR3 in amino acids: CSVVGAGNYGYTF. The CDR3, as DNA: TGCAGCGTTGTGGGGGCGGGTAACTATGGCTACACCTTC.

This clonotype has more than one count but fewer than ten. V usage is TRBV2 and J usage is TRBJ1-2; maybe TRBD1 (5 bases). Germline-derived CDR1 and CDR2 are SNHLY and FYNNEI. The V end lost 7 bases, the J end lost 2 bases, and 11 bases lay between the germline ends. This CDR3 spans 13 amino acids. CDR3 sequence reads: CASTGTKNYGYTF. CDR3 in DNA: TGTGCCAGCACCGGGACCAAGAACTATGGCTACACCTTC. Looking up the rest from reference TRBV2 and TRBJ1-2 gives the full variable domain: EPEVTQTPSHQVTQMGQEVILRCVPISNHLYFYWYRQILGQKVEFLVSFYNNEISEKSEIFDDQFSVERPDGSNFTLKIRSTKLEDSAMYFCASTGTKNYGYTFGSGTRLTVV.

This clonotype was observed many times. The chain recombines TRBV5-5 with TRBJ2-1; maybe TRBD1 (6 bases). This CDR3 spans 16 amino acids. Germline-derived CDR1 and CDR2 are SGHKS and YYEKEE (reference sequence). Trimming shortened V by 2 bases and J by 0 bases, and 12 bases separated the two germline ends. DNA for the CDR3: TGTGCCAGCAGCTTTTTCAGGGGCAACTCCTACAATGAGCAGTTCTTC. This translates into CASSFFRGNSYNEQFF.

This clonotype was recorded many times. V is TRBV5-1 and J is TRBJ2-3; 8 bases line up with TRBD2. The CDR3 is made up of 18 amino acids. In germline, CDR1 is SGHRS, CDR2 YFSETQ. After removal of 0 bases from V and 3 bases from J, the junction contained 12 bases not matched to a gene. This chain's CDR3 is CASSLAGNSGTGTDTQYF. CDR3 coding DNA: TGCGCCAGCAGCTTGGCTGGTAATAGCGGGACCGGGACAGATACGCAGTATTTT.

The rearrangement links TRBV12-3 or TRBV12-4 to TRBJ1-1; D gene uncertain. This CDR3 is built from 14 residues. The V end was cut by 3 bases, the J end by 1 base, with 9 bases between. CDR3 bases: TGTGCCAGCAGTTTGCTCCGGTCGAACACTGAAGCTTTCTTT. This encodes CASSLLRSNTEAFF.

There are many counts of this clonotype. The chain has TRBV25-1 and TRBJ2-1; D unclear. CDR3 length: 15 residues. V was trimmed by 3 bases and J by 2 bases, leaving 11 bases between them. Per germline, CDR1 MGHDK and CDR2 SYGVNS. The CDR3 loop reads CASSDFTRTYNEQFF. The DNA of the CDR3 is TGTGCCAGCAGTGATTTTACCAGGACCTACAATGAGCAGTTCTTC.

This clonotype came up a few times. The CDR3 DNA reads as TGCAGTGCTAGGTACTACAGGGACACTAATGAAAAACTGTTTTTT. This gives the protein CSARYYRDTNEKLFF. The rearrangement joins TRBV20-1 to TRBJ1-4; a possible D gene is TRBD1 (6 bases). Trimming shortened V by 3 bases and J by 2 bases, and 13 bases separated the two germline ends. This CDR3 has 15 residues. CDR1 and CDR2 (germline): DFQATT, SNEGSKA (reference sequence).

This clonotype was picked up a small number of times. V usage is TRBV20-1 and J usage is TRBJ2-1; D might be TRBD2 (5 bases). Trimming removed 1 base from V and 0 bases from J, with 7 bases in between. CDR3 size: 14 residues. In germline, CDR1 is DFQATT, CDR2 SNEGSKA (reference sequence). The CDR3 loop reads CSARVGSSYNEQFF. CDR3 sequence (DNA): TGCAGTGCTAGAGTTGGGAGCTCCTACAATGAGCAGTTCTTC.

This rearrangement joins TRBV5-1 to TRBJ2-3, with D hard to call. CDR3 size: 15 residues. Germline CDR1 SGHRS, CDR2 YFSETQ. Trimming removed 6 bases at V and 5 bases at J, with 19 bases between. CDR3 DNA: TGCGCCAGCAACCTGGACCACAATAGTGGAGATACGCAGTATTTT. Protein product: CASNLDHNSGDTQYF.

The sample holds many counts of this clonotype. The CDR3 loop reads CASRSGRSSYEQYF. The CDR3 nucleotides read TGCGCCAGCAGATCTGGCAGGAGCTCCTACGAGCAGTACTTC. The V call is TRBV5-1, the J call TRBJ2-7; D is undetermined. Trimming removed 5 bases at V and 0 bases at J, with 12 bases between. CDR3 length equals 14 residues. The germline V gene has CDR1 SGHRS and CDR2 YFSETQ.